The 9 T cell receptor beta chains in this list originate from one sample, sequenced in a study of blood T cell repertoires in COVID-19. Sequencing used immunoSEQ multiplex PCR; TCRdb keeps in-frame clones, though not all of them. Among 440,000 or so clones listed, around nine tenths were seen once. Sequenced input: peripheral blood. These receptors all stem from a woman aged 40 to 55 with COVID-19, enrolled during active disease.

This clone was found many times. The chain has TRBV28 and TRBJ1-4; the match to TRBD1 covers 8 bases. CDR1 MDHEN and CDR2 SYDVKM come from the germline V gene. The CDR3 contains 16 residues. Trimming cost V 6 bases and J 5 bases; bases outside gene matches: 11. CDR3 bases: TGTGCCAGCAGCGTCATCACAGGGGGACCCAATGAAAAACTGTTTTTT. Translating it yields CASSVITGGPNEKLFF.

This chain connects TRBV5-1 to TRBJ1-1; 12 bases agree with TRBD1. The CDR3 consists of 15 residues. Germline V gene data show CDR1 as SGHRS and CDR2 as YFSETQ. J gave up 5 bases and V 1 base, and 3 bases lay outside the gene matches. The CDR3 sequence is CASSLRDRGRTEAFF. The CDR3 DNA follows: TGCGCCAGCAGCTTGAGGGACAGGGGGCGGACTGAAGCTTTCTTT.

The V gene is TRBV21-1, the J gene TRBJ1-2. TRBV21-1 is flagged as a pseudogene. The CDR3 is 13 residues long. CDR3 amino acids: CASSRGVYYGYTF. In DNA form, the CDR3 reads TGTGCCAGCAGCAGGGGGGTCTACTATGGCTACACCTTC.

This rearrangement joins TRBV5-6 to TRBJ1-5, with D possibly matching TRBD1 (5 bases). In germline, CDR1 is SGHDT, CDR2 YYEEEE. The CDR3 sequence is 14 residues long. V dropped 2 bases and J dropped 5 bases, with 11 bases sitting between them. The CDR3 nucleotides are TGTGCCAGCAGCTTACAGGCCCCTTATCAGCCCCAGCATTTT. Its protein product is CASSLQAPYQPQHF.

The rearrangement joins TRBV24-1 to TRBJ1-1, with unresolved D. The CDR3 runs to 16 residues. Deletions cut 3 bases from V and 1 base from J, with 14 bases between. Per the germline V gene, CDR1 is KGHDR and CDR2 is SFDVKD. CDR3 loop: CATSDPEGDENTEAFF. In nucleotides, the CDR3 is TGTGCCACCAGTGATCCCGAGGGAGATGAGAACACTGAAGCTTTCTTT.

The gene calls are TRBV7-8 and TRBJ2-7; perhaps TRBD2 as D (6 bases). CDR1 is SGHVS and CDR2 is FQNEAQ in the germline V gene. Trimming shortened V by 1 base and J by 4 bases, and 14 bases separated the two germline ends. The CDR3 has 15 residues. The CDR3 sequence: CASSLVTGESYEQYF. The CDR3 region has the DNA TGTGCCAGCAGCTTAGTGACGGGGGAATCTTACGAGCAGTACTTC.

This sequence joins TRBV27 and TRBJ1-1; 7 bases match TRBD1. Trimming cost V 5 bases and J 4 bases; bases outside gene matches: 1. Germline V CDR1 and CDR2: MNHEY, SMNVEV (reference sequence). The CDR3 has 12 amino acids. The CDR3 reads CASSQGGTEAFF. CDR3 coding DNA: TGTGCCAGCAGTCAGGGGGGCACTGAAGCTTTCTTT.

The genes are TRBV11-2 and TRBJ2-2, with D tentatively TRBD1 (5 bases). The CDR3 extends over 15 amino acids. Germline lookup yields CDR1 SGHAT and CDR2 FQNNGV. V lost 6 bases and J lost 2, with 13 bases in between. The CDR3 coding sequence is TGTGCCAGCAGTCGCCGGCAGGGAAACACCGGGGAGCTGTTTTTT. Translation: CASSRRQGNTGELFF. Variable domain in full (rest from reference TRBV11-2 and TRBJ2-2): EAGVAQSPRYKIIEKRQSVAFWCNPISGHATLYWYQQILGQGPKLLIQFQNNGVVDDSQLPKDRFSAERLKGVDSTLKIQPAKLEDSAVYLCASSRRQGNTGELFFGEGSRLTVL.

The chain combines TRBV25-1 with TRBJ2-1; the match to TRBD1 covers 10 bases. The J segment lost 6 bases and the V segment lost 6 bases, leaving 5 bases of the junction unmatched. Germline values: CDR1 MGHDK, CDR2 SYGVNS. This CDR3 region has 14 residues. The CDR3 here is CASRGQGYVNEQFF. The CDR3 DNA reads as TGTGCCAGCAGGGGACAGGGGTATGTCAATGAGCAGTTCTTC.